What follows describes a single T cell receptor (beta chain). Its target is not known. cDNA came from about 0.5 to 1 ug RNA primed by random hexamers. Amplification of TCR beta CDR3 was carried out by immunoSEQ multiplex PCR, which covered 54 Vbeta and 13 Jbeta segments. TCRdb reanalysed the immunoSEQ multiplex PCR reads using MiXCR and keeps one entry per CDR3 protein. Here the sample spans 100,000 to 150,000 distinct CDR3 sequences, 94% being singletons. Peripheral blood CD8+ and CD4+ T cells were profiled by TCR beta sequencing. Purification of the CD8+ and CD4+ T cells relied on negative isolation, and TEMRA cells underwent FACS enrichment. The CDR3 has 11 amino acids. Germline loops: CDR1 SGHDN, CDR2 FVKESK. V was shortened by 2 bases and J by 5 bases, with 3 bases between the two germline ends. This sample is part of a study of CD8 T cells in Susac syndrome. Study-level points and caveats: It was acknowledged in the study that its TCR sequencing and HLA analysis involved a relatively small number of individuals.

The TCR originated in a human donor in good health. Specimen: CD4+ T cells from PBMCs. The gene calls are TRBV14 and TRBJ2-5; D is unresolved. In nucleotides, the CDR3 is TGTGCCAGCAGCCAATGGGAGACCCAGTACTTC. This encodes CASSQWETQYF.